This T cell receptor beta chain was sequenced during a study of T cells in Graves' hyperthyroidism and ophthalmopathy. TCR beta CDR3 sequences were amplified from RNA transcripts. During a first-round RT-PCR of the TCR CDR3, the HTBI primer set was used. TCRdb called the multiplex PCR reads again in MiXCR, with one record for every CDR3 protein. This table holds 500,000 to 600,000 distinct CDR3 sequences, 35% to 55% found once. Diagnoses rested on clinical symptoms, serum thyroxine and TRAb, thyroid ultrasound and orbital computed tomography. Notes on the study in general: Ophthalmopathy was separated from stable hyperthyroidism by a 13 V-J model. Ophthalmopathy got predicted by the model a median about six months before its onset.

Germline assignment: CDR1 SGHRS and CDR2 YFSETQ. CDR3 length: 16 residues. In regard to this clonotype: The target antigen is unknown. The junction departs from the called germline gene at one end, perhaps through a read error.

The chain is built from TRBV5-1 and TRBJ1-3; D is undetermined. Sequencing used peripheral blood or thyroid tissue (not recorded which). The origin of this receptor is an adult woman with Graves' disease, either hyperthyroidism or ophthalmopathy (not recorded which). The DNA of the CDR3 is TGTGCCAGCAGCTTATGGAGCGGCACCTCTGGAAACACCATATATTTT. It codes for CASSLWSGTSGNTIYF. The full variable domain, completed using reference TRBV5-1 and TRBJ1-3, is KAGVTQTPRYLIKTRGQQVTLSCSPISGHRSVSWYQQTPGQGLQFLFEYFSETQRNKGNFPGRFSGRQFSNSRSEMNVSTLELGDSALYLCASSLWSGTSGNTIYFGEGSWLTVV.